What follows is one T cell receptor beta chain and its context. TCRdb's table, derived via immunoSEQ multiplex PCR, lists solely in-frame clones and lacks some. Of 250,000 to 300,000 clones in the sample, about 88% were seen once. CDR1 LGHDT and CDR2 YNNKEL come from the germline V gene (reference sequence). There are 16 residues in the CDR3. Trimming took off 5 bases at V and 2 bases at J, with 16 bases between the two ends. The sample is drawn from a study of blood T cell repertoires in COVID-19. The receptor was derived from a woman aged 30 to 39 with COVID-19, enrolled during active disease. Specimen: peripheral blood. The chain is built from TRBV3-1 (or the pseudogene TRBV3-2) and TRBJ1-5; D perhaps matches TRBD1 (6 bases). CDR3 residues: CASSYGARGGNQPQHF. CDR3 in DNA: TGTGCCAGCAGCTATGGGGCCAGGGGAGGCAATCAGCCCCAGCATTTT.